Described below is a single T cell receptor (beta chain) sequence and its context. V shed 0 bases and J 4 bases; nucleotides not matched to a gene: 6. The CDR3 sequence is 16 residues long. The germline V gene encodes CDR1 MNHEY and CDR2 SMNVEV (reference sequence). The source of the sample is a study of blood T cell repertoires in COVID-19. The authors' processing: Reference gene primer amplification yielded estimated nucleated cell counts. Produced via immunoSEQ multiplex PCR; TCRdb's table is partial and in-frame only. The V and J calls and clone size were taken over from that table, and D and trimming were inferred from the DNA. The sample shows roughly 75,000 clones, 86% of them seen only once.

The material sequenced was peripheral blood. The rearrangement uses TRBV27 and TRBJ1-2; 9 nucleotides agree with TRBD1. This sequence originates from an elderly man in a cohort sampled during active COVID-19. CDR3 sequence reads: CASSLSPGQGSYGYTF. The CDR3 region has the DNA TGTGCCAGCAGTTTATCCCCGGGACAGGGTTCCTATGGCTACACCTTC.